This TCR beta chain was captured in a study of prognosis after radiotherapy for stage I lung cancer. Whole-study context: Each non-small cell lung cancer patient was deemed medically inoperable. Patients numbered about a dozen men and more than five women, aged about 53 to 90 with a median of approximately 74 years. A few patients developed post-radiotherapy distant metastases at median roughly seven months; more than 13 had no significant progression.

Researchers used two-round multiplex PCR to amplify TCR beta CDR3 starting from genomic DNA. Gene-specific primers for each TRBV and TRBJ gene drove first-round PCR. Second-round PCR used universal primers. TCRdb ran MiXCR on the multiplex PCR reads and lists one entry per CDR3 protein. The repertoire holds tens of thousands of distinct CDR3 sequences, with under 45% as singletons. Germline lookup yields CDR1 SGHAT and CDR2 FQNNGV. The V and J ends lost 1 base and 0 bases, in that order; junction bases with no gene match: 8. CDR3 length: 18 residues. The chain recombines TRBV11-2 with TRBJ2-3; 9 bases fit TRBD2. Sequencing used PBMCs, obtained before or after stereotactic body radiation therapy (not recorded which). The TCR was taken from a donor aged 50 or older with non-small cell lung cancer. This chain's CDR3 is CASSLGLAGRLSTDTQYF. CDR3 DNA sequence: TGTGCCAGCAGCTTAGGGCTAGCGGGAAGACTTAGCACAGATACGCAGTATTTT.